The rows below give T cell receptor beta chains drawn from one sample of a study of early T cells in non-severe SARS-CoV-2 infection. TCRdb reprocessed the 5' RACE reads with MiXCR, giving one entry per CDR3 protein. The sample holds approximately 42,000 distinct CDR3 sequences, about 7% seen once. Sample: whole blood. Every receptor here comes from an adult who was a healthcare worker with PCR-confirmed SARS-CoV-2 infection or an uninfected control (not recorded which). The CDR3 runs from the conserved cysteine through the conserved F or W. D genes are given only for firm matches. Clone size is shown for a subset of rows, as once, few, many or a class of expanded clone.

TRBD2 TRBJ2-3 few TRBV7-9 CASSIYSGASTDTQYF TGTGCCAGCAGCATTTATAGCGGGGCTAGCACAGATACGCAGTATTTT
. TRBJ2-5 few TRBV5-1 CTSRFRTEETQYF TGCACCAGTCGATTCAGGACAGAAGAGACCCAGTACTTC
. TRBJ2-6 many TRBV19 CASSIAGSSGANVLTF TGTGCCAGTAGTATTGCAGGAAGCTCTGGGGCCAACGTCCTGACTTTC
. TRBJ2-3 many TRBV29-1 CTFNGGPVSDTQYF TGCACCTTCAACGGGGGGCCAGTTTCAGATACGCAGTATTTT
. TRBJ2-3 . TRBV12-3/TRBV12-4 CASSTRGTDTQYF TGTGCCAGCAGTACCCGGGGCACAGATACGCAGTATTTT
. TRBJ1-1 many TRBV20-1 CSANAGNTEAFF TGCAGTGCTAACGCGGGGAACACTGAAGCTTTCTTT
TRBD1 TRBJ2-7 . TRBV13 CASSLVSQGAAHEQYF TGTGCCAGCAGCTTAGTATCACAGGGGGCAGCCCACGAGCAGTACTTC
TRBD2 TRBJ2-7 few TRBV14 CASSPSPLLAGNPYEQYF TGTGCCAGCAGCCCCTCCCCACTACTAGCGGGGAATCCCTACGAGCAGTACTTC
. TRBJ2-1 few TRBV5-6 CASSLVRGNEQFF TGTGCCAGCAGCTTGGTTCGCGGGAATGAGCAGTTCTTC
TRBD1 TRBJ1-2 many TRBV20-1 CSADGTGNYGYTF TGCAGTGCCGACGGGACAGGGAACTATGGCTACACCTTC
. TRBJ2-7 . TRBV12-3/TRBV12-4 CASRYRSGTDSSYEQYF TGTGCCAGCAGGTACAGGTCCGGGACCGATTCTTCCTACGAGCAGTACTTC
. TRBJ2-1 . TRBV7-9 CASSTGLVSYNEQFF TGTGCCAGCAGCACGGGACTTGTCTCCTACAATGAGCAGTTCTTC
TRBD2 TRBJ2-5 many TRBV30 CAWSLAGASGTQYF TGTGCCTGGAGCCTAGCGGGGGCCTCGGGGACCCAGTACTTC
TRBD2 TRBJ2-5 medium-sized TRBV6-6 CASSYVRTSGGETQYF TGTGCCAGCAGTTACGTAAGGACTAGCGGAGGCGAGACCCAGTACTTC
TRBD2 TRBJ2-7 many TRBV7-9 CASSSRLAGDYEQYF TGTGCCAGCAGCTCTAGACTAGCGGGGGATTACGAGCAGTACTTC
TRBD1 TRBJ2-3 . TRBV6-2/TRBV6-3 CASSPRTGSTDTQYF TGTGCCAGCAGCCCTCGGACAGGGAGCACAGATACGCAGTATTTT
. TRBJ2-5 . TRBV15 CATSRGAGYQETQYF TGTGCCACCAGCAGAGGCGCGGGGTACCAAGAGACCCAGTACTTC
. TRBJ2-1 few TRBV7-9 CASSLGTGLSHEQFF TGTGCCAGCAGCTTAGGCACAGGCTTATCCCATGAGCAGTTCTTC
TRBD2 TRBJ2-3 many TRBV19 CASSSRASGGTDTQYF TGTGCCAGTAGTTCCCGCGCTAGCGGGGGTACAGATACGCAGTATTTT
. TRBJ1-1 many TRBV29-1 CSVGPRNTEAFF TGCAGCGTTGGTCCGAGAAACACTGAAGCTTTCTTT
. TRBJ2-4 many TRBV5-1 CASRGPGENIQYF TGCGCCAGCAGGGGGCCGGGAGAAAACATTCAGTACTTC
TRBD2 TRBJ2-3 few TRBV27 CAIGTTYGTDTQYF TGTGCCATCGGGACTACCTACGGCACAGATACGCAGTATTTT
TRBD2 TRBJ2-3 few TRBV20-1 CSAETSGYTDTQYF TGCAGTGCTGAGACTAGCGGTTACACAGATACGCAGTATTTT
. TRBJ1-4 . TRBV27 CASSSWATNEKLFF TGTGCCAGCAGTTCGTGGGCAACTAATGAAAAACTGTTTTTT
. TRBJ2-7 few TRBV29-1 CSVEDTYEQYF TGCAGCGTTGAAGACACCTACGAGCAGTACTTC
. TRBJ2-4 few TRBV20-1 CSASPGPQNIQYF TGCAGTGCTAGCCCCGGGCCGCAAAACATTCAGTACTTC
TRBD1 TRBJ1-2 many TRBV6-1 CASREQGRDGYTF TGTGCCAGCAGAGAACAGGGGAGGGATGGCTACACCTTC
. TRBJ2-2 few TRBV20-1 CSATGQRNTGELFF TGCAGTGCCACCGGACAGCGGAACACCGGGGAGCTGTTTTTT
TRBD1 TRBJ1-2 many TRBV3-1 CASSLRDSYGYTF TGTGCCAGCAGCCTCCGGGACAGCTATGGCTACACCTTC
TRBD1 TRBJ2-5 many TRBV7-9 CASSLGDRDFQETQYF TGTGCCAGCAGCTTAGGGGACAGGGATTTCCAAGAGACCCAGTACTTC
. TRBJ2-5 few TRBV12-3/TRBV12-4 CASSPSGVMETQYF TGTGCCAGCAGTCCCTCTGGAGTGATGGAGACCCAGTACTTC
. TRBJ1-6 few TRBV7-8 CASSPKRGGGTNSPLHF TGTGCCAGCAGCCCTAAACGGGGTGGAGGCACAAATTCACCCCTCCACTTT
. TRBJ1-2 many TRBV20-1 CSADPGGYGYTF TGCAGTGCTGACCCTGGAGGCTATGGCTACACCTTC
. TRBJ2-1 . TRBV18 CASSPRGGEQFF TGTGCCAGCTCACCCAGGGGTGGGGAGCAGTTCTTC
TRBD1 TRBJ1-4 many TRBV7-9 CASSPGQGIEEKLFF TGTGCCAGCAGCCCCGGACAGGGTATCGAAGAAAAACTGTTTTTT
. TRBJ2-7 . TRBV27 CASSFARVYEQYF TGTGCCAGCAGTTTCGCCAGGGTCTACGAGCAGTACTTC
TRBD1 TRBJ2-7 . TRBV4-3 CASSRGQGADEQYF TGCGCCAGCAGCCGGGGACAGGGGGCGGATGAGCAGTACTTC
. TRBJ1-5 few TRBV4-3 CASSQERHTDQPQHF TGCGCCAGCAGCCAAGAAAGGCACACCGATCAGCCCCAGCATTTT
. TRBJ2-1 few TRBV29-1 CSVDSYNEQFF TGCAGCGTTGACAGCTACAATGAGCAGTTCTTC
. TRBJ2-4 few TRBV7-6 CASSFGGRDIQYF TGTGCCAGCAGCTTCGGGGGCCGGGACATTCAGTACTTC
. TRBJ1-1 many TRBV5-4 CASSPGGQWNTEAFF TGTGCCAGCAGCCCTGGAGGACAGTGGAACACTGAAGCTTTCTTT
. TRBJ1-1 many TRBV6-1 CASSGVNRGNTEAFF TGTGCCAGCAGTGGGGTGAACAGAGGAAACACTGAAGCTTTCTTT
. TRBJ2-7 few TRBV4-2 CASSHGGQTSYEQYF TGTGCCAGCAGCCATGGAGGACAGACCTCCTACGAGCAGTACTTC
. TRBJ1-1 . TRBV20-1 CSAGKDTLNTEAFF TGCAGTGCGGGGAAGGACACCCTGAACACTGAAGCTTTCTTT
TRBD2 TRBJ2-5 many TRBV7-3 CASSAGTRVETQYF TGTGCCAGCAGCGCGGGGACTAGGGTGGAGACCCAGTACTTC
. TRBJ2-3 . TRBV30 CAWSLKGPFTDTQYF TGTGCCTGGAGTCTGAAGGGTCCTTTCACAGATACGCAGTATTTT